Listed here are 7 T cell receptor beta chains from one sample, sequenced in a study of T cell repertoires in cytomegalovirus infection. TCRdb analysed the reads with MiXCR anew, one entry per CDR3 protein. The sample lists some 230,000 distinct CDR3 sequences, over 20% occurring once. The sequenced material came from CD8+ T cells from PBMCs. The source is a human donor in good health (CMV status not recorded). Some clones in this sample may be carry-over from other donors' samples.

This clonotype showed up many times. The chain joins TRBV12-3 or TRBV12-4 to TRBJ2-1; 7 bases are a match to TRBD2. This CDR3 region has 16 residues. J gave up 0 bases and V 6 bases, and 8 bases lay outside the gene matches. The CDR3 nucleotides are TGTGCCAGCAGCTCAGCGGGGTTGAGCTCCTACAATGAGCAGTTCTTC. Translation gives CASSSAGLSSYNEQFF.

The V and J genes are TRBV28 and TRBJ2-5; D possibly matches TRBD1 or TRBD2 (5 bases each). This CDR3 contains 14 residues. Germline-derived CDR1 and CDR2 are MDHEN and SYDVKM. V lost 8 bases and J lost 0, with 13 bases in between. The CDR3 reads CASRQGDYQETQYF. The CDR3 region has the DNA TGTGCCAGCCGGCAGGGAGACTACCAAGAGACCCAGTACTTC. The whole variable domain, filled in from reference TRBV28 and TRBJ2-5, reads DVKVTQSSRYLVKRTGEKVFLECVQDMDHENMFWYRQDPGLGLRLIYFSYDVKMKEKGDIPEGYSVSREKKERFSLILESASTNQTSMYLCASRQGDYQETQYFGPGTRLLVL.

The chain links TRBV14 to TRBJ1-1; unclear D gene. Trimming took off 0 bases at V and 4 bases at J, with 12 bases between the two ends. Germline CDR1 reads SGHDN; CDR2 reads FVKESK. This CDR3 has 15 amino acids. The CDR3 DNA is TGTGCCAGCAGCCAAGAAGTCTTCGGGATCACTGAAGCTTTCTTT. Translating gives CASSQEVFGITEAFF.

This clonotype was detected ten times or more. The V call is TRBV7-2, the J call TRBJ2-5, with D uncertain. The V and J ends lost 1 base and 5 bases respectively, with 14 bases between them. Germline loops: CDR1 SGHTA, CDR2 FQGNSA. The CDR3 covers 15 residues. This CDR3 is CASSLERRRPETQYF. DNA of the CDR3: TGTGCCAGCAGCTTAGAGAGACGGCGACCCGAGACCCAGTACTTC.

This clonotype turned up a few times. The V and J genes are TRBV7-7 and TRBJ2-3, with D possibly TRBD2 on 6 matching bases. Trimming cost V 1 base and J 3 bases, with 11 bases left between them. Germline loops: CDR1 SSHAT, CDR2 FNYEAQ (reference sequence). The CDR3 runs to 15 residues. CDR3 sequence (DNA): TGTGCCAGCAGCTTAGACGGGGGTCCGACAGATACGCAGTATTTT. As protein: CASSLDGGPTDTQYF.

This rearrangement joins TRBV12-3 or TRBV12-4 to TRBJ2-2; 7 nucleotides match TRBD1. The junction had 5 bases not matched to a gene; V was cut back by 1 base and J by 3 bases. The CDR3 consists of 16 residues. CDR3 nucleotide sequence: TGTGCCAGCAGTTTAGGCCAGGGGGATCACACCGGGGAGCTGTTTTTT. Translation: CASSLGQGDHTGELFF.

This clonotype has just a few counts. V is TRBV7-9 and J is TRBJ2-5, with 10 nucleotides matching TRBD2. Germline V gene data show CDR1 as SEHNR and CDR2 as FQNEAQ (reference sequence). The CDR3 sequence is 16 residues long. After removal of 5 bases from V and 5 bases from J, the junction contained 11 bases not matched to a gene. CDR3 nucleotide sequence: TGTGCCAGCAGCCAAACTAGCGGGGTCACGGGGGAGACCCAGTACTTC. Its translation: CASSQTSGVTGETQYF.